This T cell receptor beta chain emerged from a study of T cell repertoires and HLA-DP antigens. Assay used: immunoSEQ multiplex PCR; TCRdb lists only in-frame clones, some missing. The table lists over 100,000 clones, 92% of them singletons. Per germline, CDR1 SGHRS and CDR2 YFSETQ. V was clipped by 4 bases and J by 0 bases, with 16 bases between them. The CDR3 is 16 residues long. Points on this clone: Its target is unknown.

The sequenced sample was CD4+ T cells from PBMCs. This chain connects TRBV5-1 to TRBJ1-2; the D gene is possibly TRBD1 (5 bases). The clonotype originates from a woman aged 18-29 years in good health and CMV-seronegative. The CDR3 here is CASSTGPRQANYGYTF. As DNA, the CDR3 is TGCGCCAGCAGCACAGGACCAAGGCAAGCTAACTATGGCTACACCTTC.